This TCR beta chain emerged from a study of T cell responses to AZD1222 COVID-19 vaccine. Study background: Second doses at about 4 or about 12 weeks were pooled.

CDR1 is MNHEY, CDR2 SMNVEV, per germline (reference sequence). J lost 3 bases, V lost 5 bases, and 5 bases had no gene match. The CDR3 totals 14 residues. Study-wide findings and caveats: Researchers report vaccine-associated CD4 TCRs spanning spike, with dominance at 160-218 and 743-854. Following two doses of AZD1222, Spike-specific TCR breadth and depth rose.

About this clone itself: What it binds is unknown.

TCRdb keeps only in-frame clones here, not all; method: immunoSEQ multiplex PCR. The repertoire holds about 140,000 clones, about 89% seen once, with about 3% in the top ten. The chain combines TRBV27 with TRBJ2-5, with TRBD1 identical over 8 bases. Sequences were derived from peripheral blood, sampled on day 0 of AZD1222 vaccination. The clonotype was recovered from an adult in good health. Here the CDR3 reads CASSPTGEEETQYF. The CDR3 region has the DNA TGTGCCAGCAGTCCGACAGGGGAGGAAGAGACCCAGTACTTC.